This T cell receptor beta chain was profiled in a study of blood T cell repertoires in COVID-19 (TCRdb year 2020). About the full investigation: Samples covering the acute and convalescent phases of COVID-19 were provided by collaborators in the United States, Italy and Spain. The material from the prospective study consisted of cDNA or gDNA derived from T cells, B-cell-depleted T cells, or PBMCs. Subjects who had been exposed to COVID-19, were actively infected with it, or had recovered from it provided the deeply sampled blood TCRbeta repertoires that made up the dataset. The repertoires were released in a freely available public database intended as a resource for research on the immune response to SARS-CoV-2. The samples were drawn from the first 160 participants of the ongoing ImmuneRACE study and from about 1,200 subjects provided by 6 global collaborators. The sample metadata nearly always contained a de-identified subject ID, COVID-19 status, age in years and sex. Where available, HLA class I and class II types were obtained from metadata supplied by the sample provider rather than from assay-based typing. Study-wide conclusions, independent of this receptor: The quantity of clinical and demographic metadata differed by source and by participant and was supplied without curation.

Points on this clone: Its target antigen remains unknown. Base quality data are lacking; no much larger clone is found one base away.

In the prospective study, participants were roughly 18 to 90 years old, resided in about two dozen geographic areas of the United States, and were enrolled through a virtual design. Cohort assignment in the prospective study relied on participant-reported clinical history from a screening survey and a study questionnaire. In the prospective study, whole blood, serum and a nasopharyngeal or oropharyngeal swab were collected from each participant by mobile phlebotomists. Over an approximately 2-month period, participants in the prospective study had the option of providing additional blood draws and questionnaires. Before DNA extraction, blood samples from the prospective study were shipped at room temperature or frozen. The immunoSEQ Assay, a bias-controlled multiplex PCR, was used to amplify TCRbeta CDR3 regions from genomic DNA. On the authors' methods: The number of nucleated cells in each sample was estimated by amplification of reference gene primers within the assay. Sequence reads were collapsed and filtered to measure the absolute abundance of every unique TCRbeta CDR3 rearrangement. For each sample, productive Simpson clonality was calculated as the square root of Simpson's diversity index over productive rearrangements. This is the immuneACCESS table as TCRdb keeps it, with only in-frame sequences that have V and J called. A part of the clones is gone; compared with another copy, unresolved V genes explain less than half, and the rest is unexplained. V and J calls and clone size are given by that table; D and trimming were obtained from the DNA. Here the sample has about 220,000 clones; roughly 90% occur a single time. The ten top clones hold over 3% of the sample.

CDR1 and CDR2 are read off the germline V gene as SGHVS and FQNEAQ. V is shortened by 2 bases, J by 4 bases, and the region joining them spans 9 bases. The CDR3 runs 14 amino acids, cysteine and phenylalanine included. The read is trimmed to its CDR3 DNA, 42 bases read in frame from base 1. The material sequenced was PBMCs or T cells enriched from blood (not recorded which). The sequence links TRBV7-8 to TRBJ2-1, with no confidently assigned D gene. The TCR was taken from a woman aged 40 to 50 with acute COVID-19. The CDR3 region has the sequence CASSLNPNYNEQFF. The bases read TGTGCCAGCAGCTTAAACCCTAATTACAATGAGCAGTTCTTC.